The source of this T cell receptor (beta chain) is a study of response to subunit inactivated influenza vaccine (dated by TCRdb to between 2018 and 2020). Some background on the complete study: Deep quantitative T cell receptor repertoire profiling was used in the study to track responses to a trivalent subunit inactivated influenza vaccine. Overall study outcomes, separate from this receptor: The authors suggested that each seasonal influenza vaccination may recruit only a limited number of new T cells.

The sample's time point label is to be understood as: 45 days after influenza vaccine administration. The CDR3 has 15 amino acids, counting the end cysteine and phenylalanine. The read is trimmed to its CDR3 DNA, 45 bases read in frame from base 1. CDR1 and CDR2 (SEHNR, FQNEAQ) derive from the germline V gene (reference sequence). Compared with germline, V lacks 2 bases and J lacks 8 bases; bases without a gene match: 5. The library came from RT-PCR. Data came from an Illumina HiSeq 2500. TCRdb handled the public reads itself, with Q25 trimming in fastp and clone calling in MiXCR, and kept productive beta chains. Rows with a matching CDR3 protein are joined into one entry that keeps the most common DNA and genes. Here the sample has 500,000 to 600,000 distinct CDR3 sequences; 13% occur a single time. The top ten constitute about an eighth of the sample. Regarding this clonotype: The antigen it binds to is not known. Base qualities are not provided; no much larger clone lies one nucleotide away.

This specimen was PBMCs from blood, taken 45 days after vaccination. The sequence was collected from a man aged 50 to 59 who received an inactivated influenza vaccine. Donor details come from another sample of the same person, matched by shared clones. The chain couples TRBV7-9 to TRBJ2-3, with 12 junctional bases fitting TRBD2. For the CDR3, the sequence is CASSLPTSGGGTQYF. In nucleotides, the sequence is TGTGCCAGCAGCTTACCGACTAGCGGGGGTGGTACGCAGTATTTT.